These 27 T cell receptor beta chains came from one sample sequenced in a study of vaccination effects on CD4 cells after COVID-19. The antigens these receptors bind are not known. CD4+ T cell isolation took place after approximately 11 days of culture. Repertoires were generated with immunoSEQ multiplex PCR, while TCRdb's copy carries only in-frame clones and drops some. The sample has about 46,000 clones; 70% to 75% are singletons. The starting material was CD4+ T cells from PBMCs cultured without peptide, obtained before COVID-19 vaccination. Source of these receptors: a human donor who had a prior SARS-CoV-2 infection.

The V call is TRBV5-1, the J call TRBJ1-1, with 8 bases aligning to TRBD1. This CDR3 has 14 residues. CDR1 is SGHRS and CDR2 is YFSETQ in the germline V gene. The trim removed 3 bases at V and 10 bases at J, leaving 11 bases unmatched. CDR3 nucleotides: TGCGCCAGCAGCTACGGACAGGGATTAGATAGAGCTTTCTTT. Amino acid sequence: CASSYGQGLDRAFF.

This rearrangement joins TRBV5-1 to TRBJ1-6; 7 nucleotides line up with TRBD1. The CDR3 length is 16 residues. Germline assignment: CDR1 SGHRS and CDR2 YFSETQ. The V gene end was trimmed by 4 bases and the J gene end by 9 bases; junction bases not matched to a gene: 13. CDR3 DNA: TGCGCCAGCAGCCAGGGGACAGCCAAATGGGGTTCACCCCTCCACTTT. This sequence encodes CASSQGTAKWGSPLHF.

The chain's CDR3 is CASRHLAGGYTGELFF. CDR3 nucleotide sequence: TGTGCCAGCAGGCACCTAGCGGGAGGGTATACCGGGGAGCTGTTTTTT. The V call is TRBV3-1 (or the pseudogene TRBV3-2), the J call TRBJ2-2, with TRBD2 matching 12 bases. There are 16 residues in the CDR3. Losses at the gene ends were 6 bases for V and 5 bases for J; bases not matched to a gene: 7. Germline CDR1 LGHDT, CDR2 YNNKEL (reference sequence).

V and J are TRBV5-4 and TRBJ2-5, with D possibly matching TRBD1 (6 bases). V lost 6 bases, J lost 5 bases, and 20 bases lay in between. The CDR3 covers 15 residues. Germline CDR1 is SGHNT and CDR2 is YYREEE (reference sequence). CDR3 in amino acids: CASNSWTAARETQYF. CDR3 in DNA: TGTGCCAGCAACTCGTGGACAGCCGCCCGCGAGACCCAGTACTTC.

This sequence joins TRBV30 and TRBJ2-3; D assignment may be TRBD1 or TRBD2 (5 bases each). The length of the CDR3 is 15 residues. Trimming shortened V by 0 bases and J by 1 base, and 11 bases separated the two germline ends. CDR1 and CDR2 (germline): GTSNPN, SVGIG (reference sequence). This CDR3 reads CAWSVGDARTDTQYF. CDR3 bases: TGTGCCTGGAGTGTGGGGGATGCGCGCACAGATACGCAGTATTTT.

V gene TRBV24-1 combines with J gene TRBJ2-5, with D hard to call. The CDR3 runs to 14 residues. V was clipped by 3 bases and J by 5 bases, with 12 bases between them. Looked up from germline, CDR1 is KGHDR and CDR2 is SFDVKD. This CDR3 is CATSDPGLGETQYF. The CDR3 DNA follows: TGTGCCACCAGTGATCCCGGCCTGGGGGAGACCCAGTACTTC.

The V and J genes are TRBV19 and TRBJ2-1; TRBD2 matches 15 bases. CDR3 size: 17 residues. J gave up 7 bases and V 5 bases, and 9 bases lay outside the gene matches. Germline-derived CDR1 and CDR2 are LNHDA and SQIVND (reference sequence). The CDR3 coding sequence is TGTGCCAGTAGTCCGGGACTAGCGGGAGGTAGGGGAAATGAGCAGTTCTTC. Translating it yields CASSPGLAGGRGNEQFF.

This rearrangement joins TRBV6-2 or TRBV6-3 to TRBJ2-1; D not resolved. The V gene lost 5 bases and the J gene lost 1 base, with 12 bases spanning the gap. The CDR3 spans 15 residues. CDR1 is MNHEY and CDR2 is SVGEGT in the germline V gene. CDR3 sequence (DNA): TGTGCCAGCAGTCTCAGACGCGATTCCTACAATGAGCAGTTCTTC. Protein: CASSLRRDSYNEQFF.

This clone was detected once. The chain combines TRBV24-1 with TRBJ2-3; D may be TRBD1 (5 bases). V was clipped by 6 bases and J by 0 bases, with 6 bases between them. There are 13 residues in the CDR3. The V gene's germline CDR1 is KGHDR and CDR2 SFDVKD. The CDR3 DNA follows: TGTGCCACCAGTCCAGGGAGCACAGATACGCAGTATTTT. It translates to CATSPGSTDTQYF.

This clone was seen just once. This chain's CDR3 is CSASFGTGESPLHF. DNA of the CDR3: TGCAGTGCTAGTTTCGGGACAGGGGAATCACCCCTCCACTTT. The chain has TRBV20-1 and TRBJ1-6, with TRBD1 matching 10 bases. Germline V lookup: CDR1 DFQATT, CDR2 SNEGSKA (reference sequence). The junction had 6 bases not matched to a gene; V was cut back by 3 bases and J by 10 bases. The CDR3 is 14 residues long.

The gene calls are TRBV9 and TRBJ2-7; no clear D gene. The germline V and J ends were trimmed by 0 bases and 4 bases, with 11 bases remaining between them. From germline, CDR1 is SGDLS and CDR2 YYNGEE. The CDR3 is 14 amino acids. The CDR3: CASSVGASGYEQYF. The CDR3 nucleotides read TGTGCCAGCAGCGTAGGCGCCTCCGGATACGAGCAGTACTTC.

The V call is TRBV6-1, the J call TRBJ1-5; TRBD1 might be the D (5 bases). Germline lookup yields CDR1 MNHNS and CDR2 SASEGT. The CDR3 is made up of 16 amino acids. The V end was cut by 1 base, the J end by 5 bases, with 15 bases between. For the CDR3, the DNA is TGTGCCAGCAGTGAAGGGAAAGGACAATTATATCAGCCCCAGCATTTT. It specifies CASSEGKGQLYQPQHF.

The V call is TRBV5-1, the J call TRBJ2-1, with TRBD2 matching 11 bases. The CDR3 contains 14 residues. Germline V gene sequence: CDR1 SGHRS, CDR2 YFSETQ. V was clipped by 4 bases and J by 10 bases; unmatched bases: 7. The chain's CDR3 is CASSHSGRGGEQFF. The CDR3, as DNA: TGCGCCAGCAGCCATAGCGGGAGGGGCGGGGAGCAGTTCTTC.

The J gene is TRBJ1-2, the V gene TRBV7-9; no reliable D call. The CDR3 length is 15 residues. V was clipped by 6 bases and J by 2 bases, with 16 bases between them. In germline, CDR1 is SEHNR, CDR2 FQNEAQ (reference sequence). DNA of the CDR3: TGTGCCAGCAGTCCCCGGACGGACGCCAACTATGGCTACACCTTC. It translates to CASSPRTDANYGYTF.

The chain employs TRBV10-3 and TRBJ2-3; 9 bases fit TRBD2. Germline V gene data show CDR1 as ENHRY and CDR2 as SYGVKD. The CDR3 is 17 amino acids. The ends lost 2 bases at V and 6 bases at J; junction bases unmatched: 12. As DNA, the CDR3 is TGTGCCATCAGTGAGCCGCGCGGGGGGGGGACCTTGGATACGCAGTATTTT. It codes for CAISEPRGGGTLDTQYF.

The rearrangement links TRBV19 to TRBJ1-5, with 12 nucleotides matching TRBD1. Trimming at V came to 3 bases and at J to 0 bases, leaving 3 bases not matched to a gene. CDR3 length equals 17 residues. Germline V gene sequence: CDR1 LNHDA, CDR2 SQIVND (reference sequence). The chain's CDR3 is CASSMRDRGRSNQPQHF. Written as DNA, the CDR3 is TGTGCCAGTAGTATGAGGGACAGGGGGCGTAGCAATCAGCCCCAGCATTTT.

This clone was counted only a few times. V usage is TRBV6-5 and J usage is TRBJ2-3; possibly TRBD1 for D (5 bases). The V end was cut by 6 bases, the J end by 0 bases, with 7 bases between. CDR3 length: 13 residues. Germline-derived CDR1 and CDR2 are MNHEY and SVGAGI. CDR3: CASRGHSTDTQYF. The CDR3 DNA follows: TGTGCCAGCAGAGGACATAGCACAGATACGCAGTATTTT.

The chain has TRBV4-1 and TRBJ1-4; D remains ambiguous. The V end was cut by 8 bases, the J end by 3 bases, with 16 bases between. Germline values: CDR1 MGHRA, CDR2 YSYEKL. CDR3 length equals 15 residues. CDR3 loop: CASRPGRAPNEKLFF. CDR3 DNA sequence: TGCGCCAGCCGTCCCGGCCGGGCTCCTAATGAAAAACTGTTTTTT.

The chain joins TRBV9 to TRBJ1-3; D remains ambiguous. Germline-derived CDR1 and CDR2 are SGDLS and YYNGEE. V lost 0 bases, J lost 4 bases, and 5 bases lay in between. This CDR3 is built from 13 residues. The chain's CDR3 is CASSVGTGNTIYF. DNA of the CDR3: TGTGCCAGCAGCGTAGGGACCGGAAACACCATATATTTT.

The CDR3 sequence: CASSLDVDDEQFF. The CDR3 DNA reads TGTGCCAGCAGCTTAGATGTAGACGATGAGCAGTTCTTC. The gene calls are TRBV11-3 and TRBJ2-1; D is unclear. Germline assignment: CDR1 SGHNT and CDR2 YENEEA. CDR3 length: 13 amino acids. V was trimmed by 0 bases and J by 8 bases, leaving 8 bases between them.

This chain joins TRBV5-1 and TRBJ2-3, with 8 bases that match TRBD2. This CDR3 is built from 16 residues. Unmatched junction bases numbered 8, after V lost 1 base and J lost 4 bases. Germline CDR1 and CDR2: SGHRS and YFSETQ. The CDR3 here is CASSLSAGGWPDTQYF. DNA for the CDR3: TGCGCCAGCAGCTTGTCGGCGGGAGGCTGGCCAGATACGCAGTATTTT.

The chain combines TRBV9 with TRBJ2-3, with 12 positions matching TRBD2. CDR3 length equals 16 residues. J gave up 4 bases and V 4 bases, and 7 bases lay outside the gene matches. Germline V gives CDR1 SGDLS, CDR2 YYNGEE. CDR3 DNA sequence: TGTGCCAGCAGCCCGACTAGCGGGAGCCTCGCAGATACGCAGTATTTT. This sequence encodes CASSPTSGSLADTQYF.

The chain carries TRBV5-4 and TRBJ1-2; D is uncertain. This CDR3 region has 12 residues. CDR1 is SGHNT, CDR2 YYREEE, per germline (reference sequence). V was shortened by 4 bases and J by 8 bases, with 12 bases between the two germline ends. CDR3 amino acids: CASSRSRTGYTF. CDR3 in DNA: TGTGCCAGCAGCCGATCACGGACGGGCTACACCTTC.

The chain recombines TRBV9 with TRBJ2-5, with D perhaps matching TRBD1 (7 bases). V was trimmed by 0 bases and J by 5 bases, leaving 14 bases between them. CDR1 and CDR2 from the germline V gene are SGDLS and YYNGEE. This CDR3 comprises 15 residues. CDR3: CASSVGGTVVETQYF. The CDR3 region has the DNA TGTGCCAGCAGCGTAGGCGGGACAGTGGTTGAGACCCAGTACTTC. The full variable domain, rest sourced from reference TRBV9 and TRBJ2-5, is DSGVTQTPKHLITATGQRVTLRCSPRSGDLSVYWYQQSLDQGLQFLIQYYNGEERAKGNILERFSAQQFPDLHSELNLSSLELGDSALYFCASSVGGTVVETQYFGPGTRLLVL.

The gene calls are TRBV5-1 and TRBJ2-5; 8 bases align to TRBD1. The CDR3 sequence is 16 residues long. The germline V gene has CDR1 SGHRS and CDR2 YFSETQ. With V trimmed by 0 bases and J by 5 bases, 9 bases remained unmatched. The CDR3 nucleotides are TGCGCCAGCAGCTTGGGCCTCAGGGGGCTGGTGGAGACCCAGTACTTC. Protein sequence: CASSLGLRGLVETQYF. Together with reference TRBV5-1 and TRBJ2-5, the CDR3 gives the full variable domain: KAGVTQTPRYLIKTRGQQVTLSCSPISGHRSVSWYQQTPGQGLQFLFEYFSETQRNKGNFPGRFSGRQFSNSRSEMNVSTLELGDSALYLCASSLGLRGLVETQYFGPGTRLLVL.

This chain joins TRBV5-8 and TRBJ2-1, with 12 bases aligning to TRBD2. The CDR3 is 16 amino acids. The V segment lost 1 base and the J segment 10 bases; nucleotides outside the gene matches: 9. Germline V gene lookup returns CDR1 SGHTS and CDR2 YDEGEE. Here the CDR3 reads CASSLFSLAGGQEQFF. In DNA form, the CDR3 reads TGTGCCAGCAGCTTGTTTTCGCTAGCGGGAGGGCAAGAGCAGTTCTTC.

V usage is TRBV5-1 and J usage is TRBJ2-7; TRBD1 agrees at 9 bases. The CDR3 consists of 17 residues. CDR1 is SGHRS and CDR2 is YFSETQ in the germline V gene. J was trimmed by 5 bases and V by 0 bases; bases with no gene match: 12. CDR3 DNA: TGCGCCAGCAGCTTGGGGAACGGACAGGGGAAAGGGAACGAGCAGTACTTC. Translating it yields CASSLGNGQGKGNEQYF.